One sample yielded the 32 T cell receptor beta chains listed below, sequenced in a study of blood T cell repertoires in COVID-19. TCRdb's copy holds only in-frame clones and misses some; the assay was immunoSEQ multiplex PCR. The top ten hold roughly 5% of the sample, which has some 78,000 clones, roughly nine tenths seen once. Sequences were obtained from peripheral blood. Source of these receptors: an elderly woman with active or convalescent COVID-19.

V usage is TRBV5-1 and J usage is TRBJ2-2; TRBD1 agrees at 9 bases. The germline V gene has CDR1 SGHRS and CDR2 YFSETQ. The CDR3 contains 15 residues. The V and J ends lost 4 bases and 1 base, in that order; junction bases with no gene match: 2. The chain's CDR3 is CASSGTGLNTGELFF. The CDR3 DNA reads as TGCGCCAGCAGCGGGACAGGGTTGAACACCGGGGAGCTGTTTTTT.

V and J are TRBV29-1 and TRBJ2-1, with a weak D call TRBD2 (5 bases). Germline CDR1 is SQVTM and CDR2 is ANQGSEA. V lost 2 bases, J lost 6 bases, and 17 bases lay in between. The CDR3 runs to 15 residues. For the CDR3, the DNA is TGCAGCGTTGAACTACTAGACTCCCGTATCAATGAGCAGTTCTTC. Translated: CSVELLDSRINEQFF.

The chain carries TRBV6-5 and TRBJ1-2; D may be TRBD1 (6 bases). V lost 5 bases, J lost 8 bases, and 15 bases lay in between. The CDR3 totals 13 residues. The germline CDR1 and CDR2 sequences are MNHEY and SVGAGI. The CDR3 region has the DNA TGTGCCAGCAGTCCAAGGGGGGGGCTAGGCTACACCTTC. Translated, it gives CASSPRGGLGYTF.

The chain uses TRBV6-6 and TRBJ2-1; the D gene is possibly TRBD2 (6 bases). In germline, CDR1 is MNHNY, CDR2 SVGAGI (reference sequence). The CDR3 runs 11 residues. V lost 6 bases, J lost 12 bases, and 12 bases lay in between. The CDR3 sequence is CASSATSWQFF. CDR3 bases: TGTGCCAGCAGCGCAACTAGCTGGCAGTTCTTC.

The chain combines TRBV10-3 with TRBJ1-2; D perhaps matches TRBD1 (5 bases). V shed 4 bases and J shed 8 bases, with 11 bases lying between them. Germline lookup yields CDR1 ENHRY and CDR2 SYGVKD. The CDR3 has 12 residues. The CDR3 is CAISVTAGGYTF. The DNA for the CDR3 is TGTGCCATCAGTGTTACAGCAGGGGGCTACACCTTC.

The CDR3 DNA reads TGTGCCAGCAGATGGTCGACAAGCACTGAAGCTTTCTTT. Protein product: CASRWSTSTEAFF. The genes are TRBV28 and TRBJ1-1; no definite D call. The germline V and J ends were trimmed by 6 bases and 4 bases, with 12 bases remaining between them. CDR1 and CDR2 (germline): MDHEN, SYDVKM. The CDR3 is 13 residues long.

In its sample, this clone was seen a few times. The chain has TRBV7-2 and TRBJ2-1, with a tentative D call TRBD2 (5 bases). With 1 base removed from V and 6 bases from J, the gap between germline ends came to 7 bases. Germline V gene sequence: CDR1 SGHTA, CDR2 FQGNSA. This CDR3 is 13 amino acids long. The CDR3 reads CASSLGLANEQFF. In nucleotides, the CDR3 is TGTGCCAGCAGCTTAGGCCTAGCCAATGAGCAGTTCTTC.

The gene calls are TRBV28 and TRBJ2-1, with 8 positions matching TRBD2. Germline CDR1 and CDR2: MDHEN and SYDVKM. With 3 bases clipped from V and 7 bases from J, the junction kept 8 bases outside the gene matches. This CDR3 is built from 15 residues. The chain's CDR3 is CASSFPGGGSNEQFF. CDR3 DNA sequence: TGTGCCAGCAGTTTTCCCGGCGGGGGGAGTAATGAGCAGTTCTTC.

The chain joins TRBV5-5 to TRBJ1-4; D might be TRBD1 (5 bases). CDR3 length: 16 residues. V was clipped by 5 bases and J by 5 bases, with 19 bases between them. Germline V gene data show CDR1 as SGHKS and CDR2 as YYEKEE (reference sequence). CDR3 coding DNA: TGTGCCAGCAGTTTTCAGCCCGGGACTGTGAATGAAAAACTGTTTTTT. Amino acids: CASSFQPGTVNEKLFF.

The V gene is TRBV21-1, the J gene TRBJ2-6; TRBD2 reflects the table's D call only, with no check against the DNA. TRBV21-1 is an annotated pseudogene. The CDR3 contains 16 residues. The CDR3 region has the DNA TGTGCCAGCAGCATCGGGGGGGGGTCTGGGGCCAACGTCCTGACTTTC. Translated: CASSIGGGSGANVLTF.

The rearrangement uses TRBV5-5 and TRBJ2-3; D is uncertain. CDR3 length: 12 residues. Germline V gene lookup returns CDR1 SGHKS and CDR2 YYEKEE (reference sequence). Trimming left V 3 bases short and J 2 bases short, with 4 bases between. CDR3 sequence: CASSSFTDTQYF. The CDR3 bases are TGTGCCAGCAGCTCGTTCACAGATACGCAGTATTTT. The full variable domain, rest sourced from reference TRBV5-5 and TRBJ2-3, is DAGVTQSPTHLIKTRGQQVTLRCSPISGHKSVSWYQQVLGQGPQFIFQYYEKEERGRGNFPDRFSARQFPNYSSELNVNALLLGDSALYLCASSSFTDTQYFGPGTRLTVL.

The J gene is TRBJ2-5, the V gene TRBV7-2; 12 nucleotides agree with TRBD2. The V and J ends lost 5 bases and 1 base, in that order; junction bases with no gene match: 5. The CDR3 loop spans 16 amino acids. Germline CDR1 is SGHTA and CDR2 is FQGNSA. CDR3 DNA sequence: TGTGCCAGCAGCGTACTAGCGGGAGGAAGCCAAGAGACCCAGTACTTC. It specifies CASSVLAGGSQETQYF.

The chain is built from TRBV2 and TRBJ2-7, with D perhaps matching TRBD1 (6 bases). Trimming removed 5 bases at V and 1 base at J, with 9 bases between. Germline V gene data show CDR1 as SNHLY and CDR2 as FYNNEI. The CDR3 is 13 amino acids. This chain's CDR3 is CASSFGTSYEQYF. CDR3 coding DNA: TGTGCCAGCAGTTTTGGGACATCCTACGAGCAGTACTTC.

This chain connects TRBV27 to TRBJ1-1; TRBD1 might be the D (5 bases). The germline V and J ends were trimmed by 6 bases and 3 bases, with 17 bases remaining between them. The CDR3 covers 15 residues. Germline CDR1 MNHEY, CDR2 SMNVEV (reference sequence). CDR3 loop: CASSRPYGGDTEAFF. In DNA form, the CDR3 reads TGTGCCAGCAGCCGTCCCTACGGGGGTGACACTGAAGCTTTCTTT.

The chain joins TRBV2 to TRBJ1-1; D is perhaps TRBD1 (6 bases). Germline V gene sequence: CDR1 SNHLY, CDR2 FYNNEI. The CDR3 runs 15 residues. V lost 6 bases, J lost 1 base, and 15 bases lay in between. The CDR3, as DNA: TGTGCCAGCAGGGCCTCGGGGGGGGCGAACACTGAAGCTTTCTTT. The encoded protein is CASRASGGANTEAFF.

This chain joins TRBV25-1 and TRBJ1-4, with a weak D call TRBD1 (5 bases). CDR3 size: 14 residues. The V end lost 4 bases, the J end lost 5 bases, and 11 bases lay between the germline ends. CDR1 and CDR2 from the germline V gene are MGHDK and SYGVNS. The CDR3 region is CASSGPGLNEKLFF. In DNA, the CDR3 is TGTGCCAGCAGTGGGCCAGGGCTAAATGAAAAACTGTTTTTT.

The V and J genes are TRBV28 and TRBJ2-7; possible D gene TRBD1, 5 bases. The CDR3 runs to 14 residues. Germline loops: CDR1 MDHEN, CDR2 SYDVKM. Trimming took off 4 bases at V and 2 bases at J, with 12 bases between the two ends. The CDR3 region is CASSSTGQTYEQYF. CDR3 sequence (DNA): TGTGCCAGCAGTTCCACAGGACAAACCTACGAGCAGTACTTC.

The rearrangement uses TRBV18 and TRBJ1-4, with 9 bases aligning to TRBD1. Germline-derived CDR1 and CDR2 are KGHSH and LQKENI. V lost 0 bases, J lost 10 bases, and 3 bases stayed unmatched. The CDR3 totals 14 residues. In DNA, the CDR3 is TGTGCCAGCTCACCACCGGGACAGGGCGCAAAACTGTTTTTT. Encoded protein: CASSPPGQGAKLFF.

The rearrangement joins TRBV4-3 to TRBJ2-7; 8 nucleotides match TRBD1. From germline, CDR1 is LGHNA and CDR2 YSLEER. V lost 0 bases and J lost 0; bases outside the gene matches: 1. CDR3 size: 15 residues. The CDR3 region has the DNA TGCGCCAGCAGCCAAGAGGACAGGGACTCCTACGAGCAGTACTTC. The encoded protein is CASSQEDRDSYEQYF.

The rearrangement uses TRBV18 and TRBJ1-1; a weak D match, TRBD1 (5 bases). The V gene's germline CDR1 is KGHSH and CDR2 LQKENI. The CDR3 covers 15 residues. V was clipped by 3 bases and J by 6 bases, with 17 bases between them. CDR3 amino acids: CASSPSEAGQAEAFF. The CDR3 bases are TGTGCCAGCTCACCGAGCGAGGCGGGGCAGGCTGAAGCTTTCTTT.

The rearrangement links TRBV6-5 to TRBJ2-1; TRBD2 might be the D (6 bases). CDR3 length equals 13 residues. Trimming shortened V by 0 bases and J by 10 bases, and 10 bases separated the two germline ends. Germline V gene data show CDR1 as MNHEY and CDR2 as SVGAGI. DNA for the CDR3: TGTGCCAGCAGTTACTCGCGGGGCAGGGAGCAGTTCTTC. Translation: CASSYSRGREQFF.

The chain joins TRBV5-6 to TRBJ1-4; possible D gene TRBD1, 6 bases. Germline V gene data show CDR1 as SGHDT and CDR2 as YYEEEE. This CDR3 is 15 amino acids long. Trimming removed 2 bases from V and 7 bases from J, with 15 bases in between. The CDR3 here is CASSFLGNRAEKLFF. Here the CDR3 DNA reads TGTGCCAGCAGCTTTTTGGGAAACAGGGCTGAAAAACTGTTTTTT. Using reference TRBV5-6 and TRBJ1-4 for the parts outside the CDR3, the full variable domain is DAGVTQSPTHLIKTRGQQVTLRCSPKSGHDTVSWYQQALGQGPQFIFQYYEEEERQRGNFPDRFSGHQFPNYSSELNVNALLLGDSALYLCASSFLGNRAEKLFFGSGTQLSVL.

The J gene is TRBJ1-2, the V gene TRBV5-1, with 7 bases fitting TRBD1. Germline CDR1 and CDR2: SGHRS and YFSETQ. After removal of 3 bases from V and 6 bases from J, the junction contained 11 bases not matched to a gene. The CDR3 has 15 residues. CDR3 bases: TGCGCCAGCAGCTCCACGGGAGGGGGCCCTGATGGCTACACCTTC. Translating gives CASSSTGGGPDGYTF.

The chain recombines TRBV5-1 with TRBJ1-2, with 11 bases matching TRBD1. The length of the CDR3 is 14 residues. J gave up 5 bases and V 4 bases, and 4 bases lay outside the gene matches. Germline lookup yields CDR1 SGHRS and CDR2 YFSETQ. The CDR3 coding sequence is TGCGCCAGCAGCGTGGGGGACAGGGGGTATGGCTACACCTTC. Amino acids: CASSVGDRGYGYTF.

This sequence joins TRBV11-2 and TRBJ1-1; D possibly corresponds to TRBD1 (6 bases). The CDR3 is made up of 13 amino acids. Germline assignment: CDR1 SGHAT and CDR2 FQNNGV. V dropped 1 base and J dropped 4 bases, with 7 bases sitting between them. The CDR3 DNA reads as TGTGCCAGCAGCTTAGGGGGGCTCACTGAAGCTTTCTTT. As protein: CASSLGGLTEAFF.

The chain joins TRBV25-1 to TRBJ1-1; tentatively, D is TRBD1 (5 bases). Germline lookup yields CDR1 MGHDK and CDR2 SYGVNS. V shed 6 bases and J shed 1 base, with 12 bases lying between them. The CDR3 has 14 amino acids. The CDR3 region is CASSPGGENTEAFF. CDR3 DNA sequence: TGTGCCAGCAGCCCGGGGGGGGAGAACACTGAAGCTTTCTTT.

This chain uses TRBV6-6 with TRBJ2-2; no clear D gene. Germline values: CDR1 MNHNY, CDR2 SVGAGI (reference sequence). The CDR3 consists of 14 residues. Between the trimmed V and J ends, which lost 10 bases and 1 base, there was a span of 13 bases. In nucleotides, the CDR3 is TGTGCCACTCGCAGGTCGTTGAACACCGGGGAGCTGTTTTTT. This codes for CATRRSLNTGELFF.

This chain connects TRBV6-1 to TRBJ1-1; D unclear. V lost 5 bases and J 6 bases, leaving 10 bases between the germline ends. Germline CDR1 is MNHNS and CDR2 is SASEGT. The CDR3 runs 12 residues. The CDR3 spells CASSPTRAEAFF. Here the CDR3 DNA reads TGTGCCAGCAGTCCAACTCGGGCTGAAGCTTTCTTT.

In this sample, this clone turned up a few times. As DNA, the CDR3 is TGTGCCAGCAGTTTATCACGCCCGGGCAAAAGGGGATCTGGAAACACCATATATTTT. This gives the protein CASSLSRPGKRGSGNTIYF. The chain uses TRBV27 and TRBJ1-3; D possibly corresponds to TRBD1 (5 bases). From germline, CDR1 is MNHEY and CDR2 SMNVEV (reference sequence). The CDR3 length is 19 residues. With 0 bases removed from V and 1 base from J, the gap between germline ends came to 19 bases.

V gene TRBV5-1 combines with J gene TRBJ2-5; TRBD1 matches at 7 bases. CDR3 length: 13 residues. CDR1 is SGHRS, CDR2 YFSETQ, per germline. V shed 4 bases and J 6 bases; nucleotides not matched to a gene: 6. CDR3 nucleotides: TGCGCCAGCAGCGTGACAGGGATGCAGACCCAGTACTTC. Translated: CASSVTGMQTQYF.

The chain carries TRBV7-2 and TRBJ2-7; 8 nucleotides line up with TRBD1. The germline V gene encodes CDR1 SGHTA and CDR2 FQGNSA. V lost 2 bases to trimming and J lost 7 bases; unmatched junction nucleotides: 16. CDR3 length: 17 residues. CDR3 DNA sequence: TGTGCCAGCAGCTTAAAAGCCGGTGGACAGGGCGCGGGGGAGCAGTACTTC. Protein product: CASSLKAGGQGAGEQYF.

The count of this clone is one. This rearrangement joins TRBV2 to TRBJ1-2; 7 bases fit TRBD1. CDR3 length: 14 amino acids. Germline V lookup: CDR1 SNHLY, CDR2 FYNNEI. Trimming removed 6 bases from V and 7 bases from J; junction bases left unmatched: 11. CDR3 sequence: CASRMTGLGSGYTF. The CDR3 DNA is TGTGCCAGCAGGATGACAGGGTTGGGTAGTGGCTACACCTTC.